A selection of T cell receptor beta chains follows, all from one sample in a study of blood T cell repertoires in COVID-19. The assay was immunoSEQ multiplex PCR, and TCRdb's table has in-frame clones only and misses some. Among some 360,000 clones listed, roughly 87% were seen once. Sequences were obtained from peripheral blood. Every receptor here comes from an older woman with COVID-19, enrolled during active disease. CDR3s include the opening cysteine and the closing phenylalanine or tryptophan. A D gene is named only where the DNA matches it firmly. Size is omitted from some rows. Given values are once, few, many or a class for expanded clones.

size,D,V,length,J,CDR3,DNA
.,.,TRBV19,13,TRBJ1-1,CASGDSLNTEAFF,TGTGCCAGCGGGGACTCCCTGAACACTGAAGCTTTCTTT
.,TRBD1,TRBV5-4,14,TRBJ1-5,CASSQGQGDQPQHF,TGTGCCAGCAGCCAGGGACAGGGGGATCAGCCCCAGCATTTT
.,.,TRBV19,16,TRBJ2-1,CASNPQGISTYNEQFF,TGTGCCAGTAACCCCCAGGGTATCTCCACCTACAATGAGCAGTTCTTC
once,TRBD2,TRBV3-1/TRBV3-2,18,TRBJ2-3,CASSQASGVTRGTDTQYF,TGTGCCAGCAGCCAAGCCAGCGGGGTAACACGGGGCACAGATACGCAGTATTTT
.,.,TRBV27,15,TRBJ2-3,CASRLGTGGSDTQYF,TGTGCCAGCAGGCTAGGGACTGGCGGGTCCGATACGCAGTATTTT
.,.,TRBV3-1/TRBV3-2,14,TRBJ1-2,CASSQRGGADGYTF,TGTGCCAGCAGCCAACGGGGGGGCGCGGATGGCTACACCTTC
.,.,TRBV18,14,TRBJ1-1,CASSPPLWGAEAFF,TGTGCCAGCTCACCACCGTTGTGGGGCGCTGAAGCTTTCTTT
.,TRBD1,TRBV7-6,16,TRBJ1-4,CASSLGAGQGNEKLFF,TGTGCCAGCAGCTTAGGGGCCGGACAGGGTAATGAAAAACTGTTTTTT
.,TRBD2,TRBV11-2,12,TRBJ2-5,CASSKAGKTQYF,TGTGCCAGCAGCAAAGCGGGAAAGACCCAGTACTTC
.,.,TRBV5-1,15,TRBJ1-4,CASSYTTAPNEKLFF,TGCGCCAGCAGCTACACGACTGCTCCAAATGAAAAACTGTTTTTT
many,TRBD1,TRBV3-1/TRBV3-2,14,TRBJ1-4,CASSPTGGVEKLFF,TGTGCCAGCAGCCCGACAGGGGGGGTAGAAAAACTGTTTTTT
.,.,TRBV29-1,13,TRBJ1-2,CSVVGRFYYGYTF,TGCAGCGTTGTGGGGAGATTTTACTATGGCTACACCTTC
.,.,TRBV18,13,TRBJ1-2,CASSPGLNYGYTF,TGTGCCAGCTCACCGGGCCTAAACTATGGCTACACCTTC
.,.,TRBV7-3,15,TRBJ2-5,CASSPGTSSVETQYF,TGTGCCAGCAGCCCGGGGACGTCTAGCGTAGAGACCCAGTACTTC
.,TRBD1,TRBV7-2,15,TRBJ1-1,CASSPGGARPTEAFF,TGTGCCAGCAGCCCAGGGGGCGCACGGCCCACTGAAGCTTTCTTT
.,.,TRBV27,15,TRBJ2-7,CASSKGAGARSEQYF,TGTGCCAGCAGTAAAGGGGCAGGGGCGAGGAGCGAGCAGTACTTC
.,TRBD2,TRBV28,15,TRBJ2-1,CASRVTSGPLVEQFF,TGTGCCAGCAGAGTAACTAGCGGACCTCTAGTGGAGCAGTTCTTC
few,.,TRBV5-6,15,TRBJ1-2,CASSLVFGSGDGYTF,TGTGCCAGCAGCTTGGTTTTCGGATCAGGGGATGGCTACACCTTC
.,.,TRBV28,12,TRBJ1-4,CASSLRPEKLFF,TGTGCCAGCAGTTTGCGTCCTGAAAAACTGTTTTTT
.,.,TRBV27,14,TRBJ2-3,CASSTIAIADTQYF,TGTGCCAGCAGTACGATAGCAATCGCAGATACGCAGTATTTT
.,.,TRBV14,15,TRBJ1-1,CASSQWGTLNTEAFF,TGTGCCAGCAGCCAATGGGGGACATTGAACACTGAAGCTTTCTTT
few,.,TRBV4-1,15,TRBJ1-5,CASSQAGTSNQPQHF,TGCGCCAGCAGCCAAGCAGGGACATCCAATCAGCCCCAGCATTTT
.,.,TRBV6-5,11,TRBJ1-3,CAGGRGNTIYF,TGTGCCGGGGGGAGGGGAAACACCATATATTTT
.,TRBD1,TRBV27,15,TRBJ1-2,CASSPGTGINYGYTF,TGTGCCAGCAGTCCCGGGACAGGGATTAACTATGGCTACACCTTC
.,.,TRBV7-8,15,TRBJ1-2,CASSLVRSTNYGYTF,TGTGCCAGCAGCTTAGTACGGAGTACTAACTATGGCTACACCTTC
.,TRBD1,TRBV12-3/TRBV12-4,13,TRBJ1-2,CASSTGTAYGYTF,TGTGCCAGCAGTACCGGGACAGCCTATGGCTACACCTTC
once,TRBD1,TRBV5-1,16,TRBJ1-1,CASSSRITGARTEAFF,TGCGCCAGCAGCTCCCGCATTACAGGGGCAAGGACTGAAGCTTTCTTT
.,TRBD2,TRBV7-8,16,TRBJ2-1,CASSPRTSGDYNEQFF,TGTGCCAGCAGCCCTAGGACTAGCGGGGACTACAATGAGCAGTTCTTC
.,.,TRBV19,15,TRBJ1-6,CASSRRGGYNSPLHF,TGTGCCAGTAGTAGGCGGGGCGGCTATAATTCACCCCTCCACTTT
.,.,TRBV7-6,16,TRBJ1-2,CASSAGYVDSAYGYTF,TGTGCCAGCAGCGCAGGTTACGTCGACAGTGCCTATGGCTACACCTTC
.,.,TRBV18,14,TRBJ1-5,CASSPKSLDQPQHF,TGTGCCAGCTCACCAAAGAGCCTCGATCAGCCCCAGCATTTT
.,.,TRBV4-2,15,TRBJ2-7,CASSQATASSYEQYF,TGTGCCAGCAGCCAAGCAACGGCTAGCTCCTACGAGCAGTACTTC
.,.,TRBV18,17,TRBJ1-2,CASSPPVGARGVDGYTF,TGTGCCAGCTCACCACCGGTTGGCGCCAGGGGAGTAGACGGCTACACCTTC
.,.,TRBV28,16,TRBJ1-6,CASSLFWRVGNSPLHF,.
.,.,TRBV6-5,14,TRBJ1-2,CASRVQGNLYGYTF,TGTGCCAGCAGGGTACAGGGCAACCTCTATGGCTACACCTTC
.,TRBD1,TRBV9,14,TRBJ1-4,CASNPTGGDEKLFF,TGTGCCAGCAACCCGACAGGGGGCGATGAAAAACTGTTTTTT
.,.,TRBV6-1,13,TRBJ1-2,CASSEGPTDGYTF,TGTGCCAGCAGTGAGGGGCCGACAGATGGCTACACCTTC
.,.,TRBV19,15,TRBJ1-5,CASKEAFSGNQPQHF,TGTGCCAGCAAAGAGGCGTTTTCGGGCAATCAGCCCCAGCATTTT
.,TRBD1,TRBV6-5,14,TRBJ1-4,CASSLGTENEKLFF,TGTGCCAGCAGCCTCGGGACAGAAAATGAAAAACTGTTTTTT
.,.,TRBV4-1,14,TRBJ1-1,CASSQEDTNTEAFF,TGCGCCAGCAGCCAAGAAGACACGAACACTGAAGCTTTCTTT
.,.,TRBV28,16,TRBJ2-4,CASSVPSTVLGNIQYF,TGTGCCAGCAGCGTTCCCTCGACAGTCCTCGGGAACATTCAGTACTTC
.,TRBD1,TRBV27,14,TRBJ2-2,CASGNRGYTGELFF,TGTGCCAGCGGGAACAGGGGATACACCGGGGAGCTGTTTTTT
.,.,TRBV7-6,16,TRBJ1-5,CASSGEVRRAGQPQHF,TGTGCCAGCAGCGGCGAGGTCAGGAGGGCCGGCCAGCCCCAGCATTTT
.,.,TRBV7-2,15,TRBJ2-7,CASSLARTGTYEQYF,TGTGCCAGCAGCTTAGCGAGAACGGGGACCTACGAGCAGTACTTC
.,TRBD1,TRBV11-2,16,TRBJ1-2,CASRLGPGQINYGYTF,TGTGCCAGCAGATTGGGACCGGGACAGATTAACTATGGCTACACCTTC
.,.,TRBV5-1,15,TRBJ2-3,CASSLARGRGDTQYF,TGCGCCAGCAGCTTGGCGCGGGGCCGAGGGGATACGCAGTATTTT
.,.,TRBV11-2,17,TRBJ2-1,CASSPWGQPYSYNEQFF,TGTGCCAGCAGCCCCTGGGGGCAACCCTACTCCTACAATGAGCAGTTCTTC
.,TRBD1,TRBV2,15,TRBJ1-1,CASSGRGRLNTEAFF,TGTGCCAGCAGTGGGAGGGGGCGCCTGAACACTGAAGCTTTCTTT
.,.,TRBV6-1,18,TRBJ2-1,CASSALPGKAGYYNEQFF,TGTGCCAGCAGTGCCCTCCCGGGGAAAGCGGGCTACTACAATGAGCAGTTCTTC
.,.,TRBV19,14,TRBJ2-2,CASRRQSNTGELFF,TGTGCCAGTAGGAGACAGAGCAACACCGGGGAGCTGTTTTTT
.,TRBD1,TRBV10-3,14,TRBJ1-1,CAISDQGGNTEAFF,TGTGCCATCAGTGACCAGGGGGGGAACACTGAAGCTTTCTTT
.,.,TRBV29-1,12,TRBJ1-3,CSVVSSGNTIYF,TGCAGCGTTGTCTCCTCTGGAAACACCATATATTTT
.,.,TRBV5-1,15,TRBJ1-4,CASSPFTGSNEKLFF,TGCGCCAGCAGCCCCTTTACGGGGAGTAATGAAAAACTGTTTTTT
.,.,TRBV18,15,TRBJ1-5,CASSLSQGSGQPQHF,TGTGCCAGCTCACTTTCACAGGGATCGGGGCAGCCCCAGCATTTT
.,TRBD1,TRBV19,13,TRBJ1-2,CASGQGLNYGYTF,TGTGCCAGTGGACAGGGGTTAAACTATGGCTACACCTTC